These T cell receptor beta chains were read from a single sample in a study of blood T cell repertoires in COVID-19. Clones were read by immunoSEQ multiplex PCR, and TCRdb kept only the in-frame ones, dropping some. The profile shows some 240,000 clones, around 84% of them singletons. Sequencing input: peripheral blood. The source is a woman between 35 and 50 years old who had recovered from COVID-19. The CDR3 runs from the conserved cysteine through the conserved F or W. A D gene is named only where the DNA matches it firmly. Some rows mark clone size as missing; the rest say once, few, many or name a class of expanded clone.

clone size	V gene	D gene	J gene	CDR3 DNA	CDR3 protein
once	TRBV6-1	NA	TRBJ2-5	TGTGCCAGCAGTGAAGTGGGGGGTAGGCGAGGAGAGACCCAGTACTTC	CASSEVGGRRGETQYF
NA	TRBV21-1	NA	TRBJ1-1	TGTGCCAGCAGCCCTAGCCCCGGGACATCCTTTAACACTGAAGCTTTCTTT	CASSPSPGTSFNTEAFF
NA	TRBV28	TRBD1	TRBJ2-7	TGTGCCAGCTCACAGGGGAGCTCCTACGAGCAGTACTTC	CASSQGSSYEQYF
NA	TRBV13	TRBD1	TRBJ2-2	TGTGCCAGCAGCTTATTAGGGGGCTATAGCACCGGGGAGCTGTTTTTT	CASSLLGGYSTGELFF
once	TRBV11-1	TRBD1	TRBJ2-5	TGTGCCAGCAGCTTGGGGACAGAGTGGTACCAAGAGACCCAGTACTTC	CASSLGTEWYQETQYF
NA	TRBV7-6	TRBD1	TRBJ2-2	TGTGCCAGCAGCTTAGCTAGGCCGGGACAGTACACCGGGGAGCTGTTTTTT	CASSLARPGQYTGELFF
once	TRBV24-1	NA	TRBJ2-5	TGTGCCACCAGTGATGGAGGACCGTTGGAGACCCAGTACTTC	CATSDGGPLETQYF
NA	TRBV5-4	TRBD1	TRBJ2-5	TGTGCCAGCAGCTTGGCGGGACAGGGTGGAAAGACCCAGTACTTC	CASSLAGQGGKTQYF
NA	TRBV2	NA	TRBJ1-2	TGTGCCAGCAGCCCTCACTCGGACAAGGGCGGCTACACCTTC	CASSPHSDKGGYTF
once	TRBV6-5	TRBD1	TRBJ1-1	TGTGCCAGCAGCATATACAGGGGGATGAACACTGAAGCTTTCTTT	CASSIYRGMNTEAFF
few	TRBV5-1	TRBD2	TRBJ2-5	TGCGCCAGCAGCTCGGGACTAGCGGGGGGAGCAGAGACCCAGTACTTC	CASSSGLAGGAETQYF
NA	TRBV7-9	TRBD1	TRBJ1-4	TGTGCCAGCAGTCCGGAACGGACAGGGAGGGGAGTCGGAAAACTGTTTTTT	CASSPERTGRGVGKLFF
once	TRBV2	NA	TRBJ1-3	TGTGCCAGCAGAGCCTTGGGCCATGGGTTAGGAAACACCATATATTTT	CASRALGHGLGNTIYF
once	TRBV2	TRBD1	TRBJ1-1	TGTGCCAGCAGTGAATTTGTACAGGGGGCTATGGGTACTGAAGCTTTCTTT	CASSEFVQGAMGTEAFF
NA	TRBV19	TRBD2	TRBJ2-1	TGTGCCAGTAGTATAGGGCCCTGGGGGACTAACAATGAGCAGTTCTTC	CASSIGPWGTNNEQFF
NA	TRBV2	TRBD2	TRBJ2-7	TGTGCCAGCAGTGATGGCGGGGGATACTACGAGCAGTACTTC	CASSDGGGYYEQYF
few	TRBV5-1	NA	TRBJ2-7	TGCGCCAGCAGCTTGCGAGGGCCGCCCGAGCAGTACTTC	CASSLRGPPEQYF
NA	TRBV15	TRBD2	TRBJ2-1	TGTGCCACCAGAAGAGGGGTTAGGACTAGCGGGGGAGCGAATGAGCAGTTCTTC	CATRRGVRTSGGANEQFF
NA	TRBV5-1	NA	TRBJ1-1	TGCGCCAGCAGCTTGGCAGTAGGGGGGAACACTGAAGCTTTCTTT	CASSLAVGGNTEAFF
NA	TRBV5-1	NA	TRBJ1-1	TGCGCCAGCAAGATAGAGGAAAACACTGAAGCTTTCTTT	CASKIEENTEAFF
once	TRBV28	TRBD1	TRBJ2-7	TGTGCCAGCAGTCCCGGGGACAGCCCCTACGAGCAGTACTTC	CASSPGDSPYEQYF
few	TRBV24-1	NA	TRBJ1-1	TGTGCCACCAGTGAGGCAGGGGAAAACACTGAAGCTTTCTTT	CATSEAGENTEAFF
once	TRBV7-9	NA	TRBJ2-7	TGTGCCAGCAGCTTACCGACCGACCGGGAGACGACCTACGAGCAGTACTTC	CASSLPTDRETTYEQYF
NA	TRBV6-5	NA	TRBJ2-3	TGTGCCAGCACTACACAGGGAGATACGCAGTATTTT	CASTTQGDTQYF
NA	TRBV4-1	NA	TRBJ1-1	TGCGCCAGCAGCCAACGAGTGGGACAATTAAACACTGAAGCTTTCTTT	CASSQRVGQLNTEAFF
NA	TRBV5-1	NA	TRBJ2-5	TGCGCCAGCAGCCGCCAGATCCAAGAGACCCAGTACTTC	CASSRQIQETQYF
NA	TRBV27	NA	TRBJ2-7	TGTGCCAGCAGTACCGGGACACCCTCCTACGAGCAGTACTTC	CASSTGTPSYEQYF
few	TRBV27	NA	TRBJ2-5	TGTGCCAGCAGTGCCTCCCCCTCCGGGGAGACCCAGTACTTC	CASSASPSGETQYF
NA	TRBV30	NA	TRBJ1-1	TGTGCCGGAACAGAGAACACTGAAGCTTTCTTT	CAGTENTEAFF